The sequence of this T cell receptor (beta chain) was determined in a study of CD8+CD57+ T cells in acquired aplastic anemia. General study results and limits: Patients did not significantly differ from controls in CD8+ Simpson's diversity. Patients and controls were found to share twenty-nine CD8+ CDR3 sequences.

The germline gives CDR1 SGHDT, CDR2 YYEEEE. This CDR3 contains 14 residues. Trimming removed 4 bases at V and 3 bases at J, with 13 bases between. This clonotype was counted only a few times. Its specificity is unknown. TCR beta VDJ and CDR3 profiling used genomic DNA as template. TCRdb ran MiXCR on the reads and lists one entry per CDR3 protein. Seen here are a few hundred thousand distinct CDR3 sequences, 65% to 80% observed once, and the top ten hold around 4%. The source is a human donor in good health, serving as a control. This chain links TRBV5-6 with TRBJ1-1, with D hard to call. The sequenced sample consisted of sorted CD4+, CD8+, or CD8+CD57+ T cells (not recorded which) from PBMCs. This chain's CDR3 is CASSPLGRDTEAFF. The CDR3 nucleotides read TGTGCCAGCAGCCCATTAGGGCGGGACACTGAAGCTTTCTTT.